This T cell receptor (beta chain) was sequenced for a study of CD4 and CD8 cells across lung adenocarcinoma regions. This clonotype occurred a few times. TCRdb reprocessed the PCR reads via MiXCR and lists one record per CDR3 protein. The sample yields approximately 11,000 distinct CDR3 sequences, 53% seen once. Samples came from patients with localized non-small cell lung adenocarcinoma. The CDR3 has 16 residues. Trimming took 7 bases from V and 4 from J; bases not matched to a gene: 15. CDR1 SGHTA and CDR2 FQGNSA come from the germline V gene. The chain links TRBV7-2 to TRBJ2-5; 7 nucleotides line up with TRBD1. The sample consisted of CD4+ T cells from the center of a lung tumor. This clonotype originated in a male donor with lung adenocarcinoma. The CD4 and CD8 labels of this study may be unreliable. CDR3 DNA: TGTGCCAGCACCGAAACGACAGGGTGGGCCGGAGAGACCCAGTACTTC. Translating gives CASTETTGWAGETQYF.